This T cell receptor beta chain was sequenced for a study of blood T cell repertoires in COVID-19. Study background: The samples span acute and convalescent COVID-19 from the United States, Italy and Spain. PBMCs, B-cell-depleted T cells, or T cells were the source of the cDNA or gDNA that made up the material.

This clone was counted once. In the original processing: For nucleated cells, counts were estimated from reference gene primer amplification. Measured with immunoSEQ multiplex PCR; TCRdb has only the in-frame clones, and not every one. V and J calls and clone size are those listed in that table; D and trimming were worked out from the DNA. The repertoire consists of approximately 40,000 clones, with around 85% occurring once and the leading ten covering 40% to 55%. The CDR3 covers 14 residues. V lost 0 bases and J 2 bases, leaving 8 bases between the germline ends. In germline, CDR1 is SGHNT, CDR2 YYREEE (reference sequence).

This chain uses TRBV5-4 with TRBJ2-5; unclear D gene. The sequence came from a man in his sixties with active or convalescent COVID-19. Material for sequencing was peripheral blood. The CDR3 protein is CASSLATKQETQYF. DNA of the CDR3: TGTGCCAGCAGCTTGGCTACCAAACAAGAGACCCAGTACTTC.